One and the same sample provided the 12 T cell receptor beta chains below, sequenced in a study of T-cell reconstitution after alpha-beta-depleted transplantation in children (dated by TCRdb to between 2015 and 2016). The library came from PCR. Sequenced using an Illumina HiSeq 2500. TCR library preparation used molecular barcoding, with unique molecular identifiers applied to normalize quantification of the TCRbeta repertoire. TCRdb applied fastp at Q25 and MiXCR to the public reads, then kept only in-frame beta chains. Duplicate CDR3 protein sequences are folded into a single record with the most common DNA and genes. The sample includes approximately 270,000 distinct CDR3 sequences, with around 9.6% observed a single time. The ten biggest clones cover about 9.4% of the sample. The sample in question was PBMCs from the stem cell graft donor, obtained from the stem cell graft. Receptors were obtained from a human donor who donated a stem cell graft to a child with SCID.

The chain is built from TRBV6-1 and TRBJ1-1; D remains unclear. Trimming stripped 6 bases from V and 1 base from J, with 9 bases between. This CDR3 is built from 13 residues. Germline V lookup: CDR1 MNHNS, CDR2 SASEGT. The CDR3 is CASRKTQNTEAFF. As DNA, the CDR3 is TGTGCCAGCAGGAAGACGCAGAACACTGAAGCTTTCTTT.

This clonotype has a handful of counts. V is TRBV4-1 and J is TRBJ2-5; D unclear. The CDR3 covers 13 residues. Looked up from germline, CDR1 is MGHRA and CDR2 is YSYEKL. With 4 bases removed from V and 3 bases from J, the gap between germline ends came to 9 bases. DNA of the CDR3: TGCGCCAGCAGCCCCCCCCTCGAAGAGACCCAGTACTTC. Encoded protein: CASSPPLEETQYF.

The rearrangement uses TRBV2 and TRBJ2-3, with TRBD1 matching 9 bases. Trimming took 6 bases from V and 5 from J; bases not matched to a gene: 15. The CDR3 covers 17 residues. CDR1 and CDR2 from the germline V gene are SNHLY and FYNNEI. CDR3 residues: CASSPGTGTGKKDTQYF. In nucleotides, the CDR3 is TGTGCCAGCAGCCCGGGAACCGGGACAGGGAAGAAAGATACGCAGTATTTT.

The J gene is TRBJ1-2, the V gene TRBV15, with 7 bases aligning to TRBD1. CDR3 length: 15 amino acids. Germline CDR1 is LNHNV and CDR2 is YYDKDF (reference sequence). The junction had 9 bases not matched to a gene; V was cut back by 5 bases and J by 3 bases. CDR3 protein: CATSGSQGDDYGYTF. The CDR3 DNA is TGTGCCACCAGCGGAAGCCAGGGGGATGACTATGGCTACACCTTC.

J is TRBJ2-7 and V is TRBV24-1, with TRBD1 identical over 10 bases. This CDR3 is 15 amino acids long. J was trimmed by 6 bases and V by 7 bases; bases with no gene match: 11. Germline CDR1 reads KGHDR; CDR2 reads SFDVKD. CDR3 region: CATSFIGTGEAEQYF. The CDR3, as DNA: TGTGCCACCAGCTTCATAGGGACAGGGGAGGCCGAGCAGTACTTC.

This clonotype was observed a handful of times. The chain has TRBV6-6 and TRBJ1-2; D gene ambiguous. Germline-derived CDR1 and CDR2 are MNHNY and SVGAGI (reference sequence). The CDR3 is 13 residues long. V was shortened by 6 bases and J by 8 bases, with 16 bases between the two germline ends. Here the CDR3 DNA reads TGTGCCAGCAGAGGACCATTTTCGGGAGGCTACACCTTC. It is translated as CASRGPFSGGYTF.

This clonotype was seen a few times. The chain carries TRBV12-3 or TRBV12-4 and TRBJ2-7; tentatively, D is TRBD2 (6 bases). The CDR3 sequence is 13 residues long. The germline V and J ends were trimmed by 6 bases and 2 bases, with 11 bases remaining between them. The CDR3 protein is CASSRGETYEQYF. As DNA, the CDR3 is TGTGCCAGCAGCCGCGGGGAGACCTACGAGCAGTACTTC.

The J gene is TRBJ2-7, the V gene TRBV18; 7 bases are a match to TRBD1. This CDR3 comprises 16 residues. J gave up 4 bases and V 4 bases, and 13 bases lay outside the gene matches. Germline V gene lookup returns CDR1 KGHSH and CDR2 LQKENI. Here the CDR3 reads CASSRYETGLAYEQYF. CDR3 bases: TGTGCCAGCTCACGCTACGAGACAGGGTTGGCGTACGAGCAGTACTTC. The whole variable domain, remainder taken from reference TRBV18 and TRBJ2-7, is NAGVMQNPRHLVRRRGQEARLRCSPMKGHSHVYWYRQLPEEGLKFMVYLQKENIIDESGMPKERFSAEFPKEGPSILRIQQVVRGDSAAYFCASSRYETGLAYEQYFGPGTRLTVT.

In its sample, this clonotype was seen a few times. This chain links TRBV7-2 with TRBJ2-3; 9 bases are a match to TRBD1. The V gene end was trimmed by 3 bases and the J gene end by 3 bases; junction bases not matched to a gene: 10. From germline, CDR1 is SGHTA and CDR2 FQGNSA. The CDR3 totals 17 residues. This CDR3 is CASSFTTGTGHTDTQYF. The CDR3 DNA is TGTGCCAGCAGCTTTACGACCGGGACAGGGCATACAGATACGCAGTATTTT.

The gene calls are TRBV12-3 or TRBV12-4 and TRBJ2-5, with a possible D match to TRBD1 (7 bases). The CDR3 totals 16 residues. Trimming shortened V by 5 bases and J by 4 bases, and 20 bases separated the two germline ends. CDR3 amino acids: CASSQNRGTGLETQYF. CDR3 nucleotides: TGTGCCAGCAGTCAAAACAGGGGCACGGGACTAGAGACCCAGTACTTC.

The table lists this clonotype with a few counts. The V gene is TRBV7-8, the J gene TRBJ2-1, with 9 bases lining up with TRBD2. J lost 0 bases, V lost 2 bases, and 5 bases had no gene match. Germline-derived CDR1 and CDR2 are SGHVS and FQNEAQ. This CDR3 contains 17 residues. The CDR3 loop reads CASSLIPRGGSYNEQFF. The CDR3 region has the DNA TGTGCCAGCAGCTTAATTCCGCGGGGGGGCTCCTACAATGAGCAGTTCTTC.

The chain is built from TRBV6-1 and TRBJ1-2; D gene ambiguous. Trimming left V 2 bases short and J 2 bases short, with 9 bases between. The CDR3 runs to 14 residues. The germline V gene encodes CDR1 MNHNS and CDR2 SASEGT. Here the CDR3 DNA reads TGTGCCAGCAGTGAATTTACAGACAACTATGGCTACACCTTC. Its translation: CASSEFTDNYGYTF.